Below are 14 T cell receptor beta chains sequenced from a single sample in a study of cytomegalovirus exposure and HLA in healthy donors. The PCR employed 60 Vbeta primers together with 13 Jbeta primers. Profiling relied on immunoSEQ multiplex PCR, and the TCRdb table lists in-frame clones only, not all of them. The sample consists of some 200,000 clones, approximately 82% of them appearing once. The source material was PBMCs. The receptors were gathered from a man between 18 and 29 years old in good health and CMV-seronegative.

The chain joins TRBV7-8 to TRBJ2-5; TRBD2 is a possible D gene (6 bases). This CDR3 region has 14 residues. Deletions cut 1 base from V and 5 bases from J, with 11 bases between. CDR1 and CDR2 (germline): SGHVS, FQNEAQ. CDR3 DNA: TGTGCCAGCAGCTTAGGTACTAGCCGGGAGACCCAGTACTTC. Its protein is CASSLGTSRETQYF.

This clone was counted only a few times. This sequence joins TRBV5-1 and TRBJ2-2; D is unresolved. Trimming removed 4 bases at V and 7 bases at J, with 11 bases between. Germline-derived CDR1 and CDR2 are SGHRS and YFSETQ. CDR3 size: 13 residues. The CDR3 region is CASSDSIGGELFF. Here the CDR3 DNA reads TGCGCCAGCAGCGATTCCATCGGCGGGGAGCTGTTTTTT.

The chain recombines TRBV7-9 with TRBJ1-1, with D hard to call. CDR3 size: 13 residues. V was trimmed by 0 bases and J by 7 bases, leaving 9 bases between them. Germline V gene sequence: CDR1 SEHNR, CDR2 FQNEAQ (reference sequence). As DNA, the CDR3 is TGTGCCAGCAGCTTAGCCGGCGGAAATGAAGCTTTCTTT. Its translation is CASSLAGGNEAFF. The full variable domain, completed using reference TRBV7-9 and TRBJ1-1, is DTGVSQNPRHKITKRGQNVTFRCDPISEHNRLYWYRQTLGQGPEFLTYFQNEAQLEKSRLLSDRFSAERPKGSFSTLEIQRTEQGDSAMYLCASSLAGGNEAFFGQGTRLTVV.

The V call is TRBV6-5, the J call TRBJ1-5, with 7 nucleotides matching TRBD1. This CDR3 region has 15 residues. V gave up 6 bases and J gave up 7 bases; unmatched junction bases: 12. Germline values: CDR1 MNHEY, CDR2 SVGAGI. The CDR3 region is CASSRGRQGGQPQHF. CDR3 DNA: TGTGCCAGCAGCCGGGGACGACAGGGTGGCCAGCCCCAGCATTTT.

The chain joins TRBV15 to TRBJ2-5, with D possibly being TRBD2 (6 bases). Trimming shortened V by 3 bases and J by 5 bases, and 7 bases separated the two germline ends. Germline V gene lookup returns CDR1 LNHNV and CDR2 YYDKDF (reference sequence). The CDR3 is made up of 12 amino acids. The DNA of the CDR3 is TGTGCCACCAGCAGCCGGGGGGAGACCCAGTACTTC. It yields the protein CATSSRGETQYF.

The chain recombines TRBV2 with TRBJ2-5; D remains ambiguous. The J call may not be correct, given that the DNA end is closer to TRBJ2-7. In germline, CDR1 is SNHLY, CDR2 FYNNEI. CDR3 size: 16 residues. CDR3 bases: TGTGCCAGCAGTGAACTGATCCAAACTACGGACTACGAGCAGTACTTC. This translates into CASSELIQTTDYEQYF.

CDR3 loop: CASSLGSGTAGELFF. In nucleotides, the CDR3 is TGTGCCAGCAGCTTAGGTAGCGGGACTGCCGGGGAGCTGTTTTTT. The V and J genes are TRBV11-3 and TRBJ2-2, with TRBD2 matching 8 bases. Germline CDR1 is SGHNT and CDR2 is YENEEA. This CDR3 has 15 amino acids. With V trimmed by 1 base and J by 6 bases, 4 bases remained unmatched. Using reference TRBV11-3 and TRBJ2-2 for the parts outside the CDR3, the full variable domain is EAGVVQSPRYKIIEKKQPVAFWCNPISGHNTLYWYLQNLGQGPELLIRYENEEAVDDSQLPKDRFSAERLKGVDSTLKIQPAELGDSAVYLCASSLGSGTAGELFFGEGSRLTVL.

The chain employs TRBV4-1 and TRBJ2-7; 7 bases map to TRBD2. CDR3 length: 18 residues. The V gene's germline CDR1 is MGHRA and CDR2 YSYEKL. Trimming at V came to 0 bases and at J to 0 bases, leaving 11 bases not matched to a gene. This chain's CDR3 is CASSQDEVRRGSSYEQYF. The DNA of the CDR3 is TGCGCCAGCAGCCAAGATGAAGTGCGGCGGGGGAGCTCCTACGAGCAGTACTTC.

J is TRBJ1-1 and V is TRBV29-1; TRBD1 is a possible D gene (5 bases). The CDR3 contains 14 residues. Germline V gives CDR1 SQVTM, CDR2 ANQGSEA. The V and J ends lost 4 bases and 1 base respectively, with 13 bases between them. DNA of the CDR3: TGCAGCGTTGTACGTGAGACAGAGAACACTGAAGCTTTCTTT. Translating it yields CSVVRETENTEAFF.

The chain is built from TRBV28 and TRBJ1-5; D gene uncertain. Germline V gene sequence: CDR1 MDHEN, CDR2 SYDVKM. The V end lost 7 bases, the J end lost 4 bases, and 11 bases lay between the germline ends. This CDR3 has 13 residues. As DNA, the CDR3 is TGTGCCAGCAATACAACCCCGAATCAGCCCCAGCATTTT. Translation gives CASNTTPNQPQHF.

This clone was seen only once. The J gene is TRBJ2-3, the V gene TRBV10-1, with 11 positions matching TRBD2. There are 14 residues in the CDR3. The junction had 1 base not matched to a gene; V was cut back by 5 bases and J by 3 bases. The germline V gene encodes CDR1 WNHNN and CDR2 SYGVQD (reference sequence). In nucleotides, the CDR3 is TGCGCCAGCAGTCCTAGCGGGAGGACAGATACGCAGTATTTT. Translated: CASSPSGRTDTQYF.

V and J are TRBV6-1 and TRBJ2-4, with D perhaps TRBD1 (7 bases). Germline V gene data show CDR1 as MNHNS and CDR2 as SASEGT. Trimming left V 0 bases short and J 6 bases short, with 12 bases between. There are 15 residues in the CDR3. The CDR3 loop is CASSEAAGGPNIQYF. The CDR3 region has the DNA TGTGCCAGCAGTGAAGCGGCAGGGGGGCCAAACATTCAGTACTTC.

The chain uses TRBV6-1 and TRBJ2-2, with a possible D match to TRBD1 (6 bases). With 5 bases removed from V and 12 bases from J, the gap between germline ends came to 16 bases. The germline V gene has CDR1 MNHNS and CDR2 SASEGT. CDR3 size: 13 residues. CDR3 in DNA: TGTGCCAGCAGTTTACGTAACAGGGACCAGCTGTTTTTT. Its protein product is CASSLRNRDQLFF.

The V call is TRBV19, the J call TRBJ2-7; TRBD1 is a possible D gene (6 bases). Per the germline V gene, CDR1 is LNHDA and CDR2 is SQIVND (reference sequence). Trimming took off 3 bases at V and 2 bases at J, with 8 bases between the two ends. This CDR3 has 13 residues. For the CDR3, the DNA is TGTGCCAGTAGTATGGGGGACACCTACGAGCAGTACTTC. Protein sequence: CASSMGDTYEQYF. Full variable domain (rest looked up from reference TRBV19 and TRBJ2-7): DGGITQSPKYLFRKEGQNVTLSCEQNLNHDAMYWYRQDPGQGLRLIYYSQIVNDFQKGDIAEGYSVSREKKESFPLTVTSAQKNPTAFYLCASSMGDTYEQYFGPGTRLTVT.